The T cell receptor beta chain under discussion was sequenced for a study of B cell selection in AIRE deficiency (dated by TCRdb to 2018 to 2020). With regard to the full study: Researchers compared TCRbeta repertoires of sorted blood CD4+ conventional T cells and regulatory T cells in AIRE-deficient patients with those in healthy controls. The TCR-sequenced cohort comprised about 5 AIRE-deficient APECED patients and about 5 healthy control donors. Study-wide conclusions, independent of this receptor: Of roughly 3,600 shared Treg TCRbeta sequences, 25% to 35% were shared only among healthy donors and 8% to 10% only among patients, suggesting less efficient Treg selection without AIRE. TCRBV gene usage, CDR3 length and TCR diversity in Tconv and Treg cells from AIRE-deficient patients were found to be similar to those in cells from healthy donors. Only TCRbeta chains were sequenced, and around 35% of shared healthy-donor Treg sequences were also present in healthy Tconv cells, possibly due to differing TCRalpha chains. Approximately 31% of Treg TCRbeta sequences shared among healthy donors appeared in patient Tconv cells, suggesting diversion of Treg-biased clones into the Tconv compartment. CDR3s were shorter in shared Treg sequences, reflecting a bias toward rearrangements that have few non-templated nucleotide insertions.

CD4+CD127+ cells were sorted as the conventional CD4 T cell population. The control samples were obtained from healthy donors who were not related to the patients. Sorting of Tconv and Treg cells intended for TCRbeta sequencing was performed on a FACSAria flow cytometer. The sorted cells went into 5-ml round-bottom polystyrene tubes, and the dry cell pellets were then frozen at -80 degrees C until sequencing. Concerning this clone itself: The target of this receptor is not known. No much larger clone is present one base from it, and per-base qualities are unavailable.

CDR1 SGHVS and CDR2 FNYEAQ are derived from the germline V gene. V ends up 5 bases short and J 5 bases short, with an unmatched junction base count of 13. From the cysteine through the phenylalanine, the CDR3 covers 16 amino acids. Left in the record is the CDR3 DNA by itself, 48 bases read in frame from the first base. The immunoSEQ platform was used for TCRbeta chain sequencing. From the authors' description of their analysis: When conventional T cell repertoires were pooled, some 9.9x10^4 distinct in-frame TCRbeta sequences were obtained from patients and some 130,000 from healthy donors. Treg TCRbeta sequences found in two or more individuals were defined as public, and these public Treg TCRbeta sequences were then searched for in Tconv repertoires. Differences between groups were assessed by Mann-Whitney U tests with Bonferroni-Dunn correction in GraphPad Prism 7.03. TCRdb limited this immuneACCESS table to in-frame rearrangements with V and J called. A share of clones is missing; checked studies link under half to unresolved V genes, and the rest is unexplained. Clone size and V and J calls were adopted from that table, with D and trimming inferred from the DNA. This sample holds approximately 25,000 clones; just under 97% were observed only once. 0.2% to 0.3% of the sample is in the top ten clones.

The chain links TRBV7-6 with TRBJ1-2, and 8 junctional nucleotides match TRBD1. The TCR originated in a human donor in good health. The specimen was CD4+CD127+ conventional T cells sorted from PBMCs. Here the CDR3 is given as CASSPRPDRVGYGYTF. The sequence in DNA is TGTGCCAGCAGCCCCAGACCGGACAGGGTTGGATATGGCTACACCTTC.